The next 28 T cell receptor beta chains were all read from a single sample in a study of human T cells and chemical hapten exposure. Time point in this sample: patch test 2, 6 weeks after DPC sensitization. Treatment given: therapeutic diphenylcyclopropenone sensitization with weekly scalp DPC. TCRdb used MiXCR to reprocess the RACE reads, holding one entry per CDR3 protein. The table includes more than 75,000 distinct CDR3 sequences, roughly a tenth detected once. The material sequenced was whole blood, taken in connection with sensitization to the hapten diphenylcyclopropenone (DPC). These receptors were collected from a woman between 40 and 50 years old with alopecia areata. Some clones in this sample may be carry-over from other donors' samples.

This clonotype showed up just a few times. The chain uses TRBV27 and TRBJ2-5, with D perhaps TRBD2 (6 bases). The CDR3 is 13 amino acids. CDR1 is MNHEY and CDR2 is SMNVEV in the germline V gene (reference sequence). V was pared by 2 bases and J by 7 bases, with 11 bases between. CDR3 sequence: CASSLGGRGTQYF. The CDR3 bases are TGTGCCAGCAGTTTAGGAGGGCGCGGGACCCAGTACTTC.

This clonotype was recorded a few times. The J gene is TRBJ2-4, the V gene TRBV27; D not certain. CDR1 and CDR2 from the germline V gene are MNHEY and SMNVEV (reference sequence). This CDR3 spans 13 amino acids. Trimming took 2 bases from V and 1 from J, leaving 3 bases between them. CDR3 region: CASSLMAKNIQYF. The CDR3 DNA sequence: TGTGCCAGCAGTTTAATGGCCAAAAACATTCAGTACTTC.

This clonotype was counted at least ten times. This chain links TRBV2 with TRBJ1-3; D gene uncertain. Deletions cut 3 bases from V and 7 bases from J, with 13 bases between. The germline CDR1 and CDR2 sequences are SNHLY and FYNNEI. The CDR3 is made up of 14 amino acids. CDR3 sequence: CASSDRRGWNTIYF. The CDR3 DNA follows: TGTGCCAGCAGTGATAGGCGTGGGTGGAACACCATATATTTT.

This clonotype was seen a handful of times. The CDR3 loop reads CASRAVVNSYEQYF. CDR3 DNA sequence: TGTGCCAGCAGAGCCGTAGTGAATTCCTACGAGCAGTACTTC. The genes are TRBV6-1 and TRBJ2-7, with D hard to call. The CDR3 contains 14 residues. The V and J ends lost 6 bases and 1 base respectively, with 13 bases between them. The V gene's germline CDR1 is MNHNS and CDR2 SASEGT.

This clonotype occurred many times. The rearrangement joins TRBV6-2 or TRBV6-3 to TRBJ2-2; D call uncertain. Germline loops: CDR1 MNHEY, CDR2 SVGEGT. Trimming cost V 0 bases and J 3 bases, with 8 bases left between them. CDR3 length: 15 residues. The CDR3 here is CASSYSAGDTGELFF. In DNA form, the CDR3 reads TGTGCCAGCAGTTACTCGGCTGGGGACACCGGGGAGCTGTTTTTT.

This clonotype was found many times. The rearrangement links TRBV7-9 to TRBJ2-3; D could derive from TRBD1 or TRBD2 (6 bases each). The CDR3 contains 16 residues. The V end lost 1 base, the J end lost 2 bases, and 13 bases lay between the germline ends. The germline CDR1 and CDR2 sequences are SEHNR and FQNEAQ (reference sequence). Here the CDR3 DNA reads TGTGCCAGCAGCTTAGTCCGGGGGCTCCTCACAGATACGCAGTATTTT. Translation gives CASSLVRGLLTDTQYF.

The CDR3 bases are TGTGCCAGCAGCCGGACAACTGAGCAGTTCTTC. Its translation: CASSRTTEQFF. The rearrangement links TRBV3-1 to TRBJ2-1, with D possibly being TRBD1 (5 bases). V lost 4 bases and J lost 9, with 7 bases in between. Germline lookup yields CDR1 LGHDT and CDR2 YNNKEL (reference sequence). This CDR3 region has 11 residues.

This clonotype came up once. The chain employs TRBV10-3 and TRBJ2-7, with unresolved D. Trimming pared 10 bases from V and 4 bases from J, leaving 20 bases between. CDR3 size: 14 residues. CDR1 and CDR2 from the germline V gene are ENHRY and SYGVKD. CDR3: CATSELGPNYEQYF. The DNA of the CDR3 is TGTGCCACCTCCGAGTTAGGACCGAATTACGAGCAGTACTTC.

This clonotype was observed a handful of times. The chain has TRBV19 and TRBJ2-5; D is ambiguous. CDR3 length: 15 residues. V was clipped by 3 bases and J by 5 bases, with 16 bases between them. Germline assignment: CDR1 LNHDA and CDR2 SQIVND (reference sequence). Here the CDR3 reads CASSIQGSVGETQYF. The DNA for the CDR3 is TGTGCCAGTAGTATTCAAGGCTCAGTGGGGGAGACCCAGTACTTC. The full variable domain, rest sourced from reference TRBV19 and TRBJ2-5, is DGGITQSPKYLFRKEGQNVTLSCEQNLNHDAMYWYRQDPGQGLRLIYYSQIVNDFQKGDIAEGYSVSREKKESFPLTVTSAQKNPTAFYLCASSIQGSVGETQYFGPGTRLLVL.

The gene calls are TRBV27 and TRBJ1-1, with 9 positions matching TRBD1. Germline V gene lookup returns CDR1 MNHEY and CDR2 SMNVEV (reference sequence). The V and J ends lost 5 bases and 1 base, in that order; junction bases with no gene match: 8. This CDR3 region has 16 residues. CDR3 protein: CASSPGQGPPNTEAFF. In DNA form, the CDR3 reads TGTGCCAGCAGTCCTGGACAGGGGCCACCGAACACTGAAGCTTTCTTT.

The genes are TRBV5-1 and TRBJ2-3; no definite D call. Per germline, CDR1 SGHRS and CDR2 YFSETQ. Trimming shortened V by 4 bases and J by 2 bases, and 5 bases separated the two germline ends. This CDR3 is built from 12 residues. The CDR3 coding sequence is TGCGCCAGCAGCGTGGACACAGATACGCAGTATTTT. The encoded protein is CASSVDTDTQYF.

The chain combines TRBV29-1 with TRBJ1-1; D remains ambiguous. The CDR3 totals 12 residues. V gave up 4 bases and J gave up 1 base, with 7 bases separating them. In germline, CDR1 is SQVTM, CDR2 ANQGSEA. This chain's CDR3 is CSVVTANTEAFF. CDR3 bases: TGCAGCGTTGTGACGGCGAACACTGAAGCTTTCTTT. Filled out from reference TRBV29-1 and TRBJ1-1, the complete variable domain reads SAVISQKPSRDICQRGTSLTIQCQVDSQVTMMFWYRQQPGQSLTLIATANQGSEATYESGFVIDKFPISRPNLTFSTLTVSNMSPEDSSIYLCSVVTANTEAFFGQGTRLTVV.

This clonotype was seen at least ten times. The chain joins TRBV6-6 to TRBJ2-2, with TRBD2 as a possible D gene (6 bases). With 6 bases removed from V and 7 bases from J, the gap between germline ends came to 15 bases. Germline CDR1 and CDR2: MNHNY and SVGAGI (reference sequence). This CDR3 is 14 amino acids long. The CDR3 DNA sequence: TGTGCCAGCAGGCCCCCTGGGGAGGTCGGGGAGCTGTTTTTT. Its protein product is CASRPPGEVGELFF.

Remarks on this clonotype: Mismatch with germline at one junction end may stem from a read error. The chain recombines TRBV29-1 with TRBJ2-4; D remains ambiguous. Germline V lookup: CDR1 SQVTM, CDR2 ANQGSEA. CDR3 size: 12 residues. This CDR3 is CSVKDTGNIQYF. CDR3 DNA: TGCAGCGTTAAAGACACGGGAAACATTCAGTACTTC.

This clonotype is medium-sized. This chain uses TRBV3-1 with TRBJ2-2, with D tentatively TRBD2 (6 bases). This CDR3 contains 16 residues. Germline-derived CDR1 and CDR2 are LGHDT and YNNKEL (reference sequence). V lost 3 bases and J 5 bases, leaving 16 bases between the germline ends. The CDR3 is CASSHPARRGTGELFF. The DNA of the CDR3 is TGTGCCAGCAGCCACCCTGCCCGGCGGGGAACCGGGGAGCTGTTTTTT.

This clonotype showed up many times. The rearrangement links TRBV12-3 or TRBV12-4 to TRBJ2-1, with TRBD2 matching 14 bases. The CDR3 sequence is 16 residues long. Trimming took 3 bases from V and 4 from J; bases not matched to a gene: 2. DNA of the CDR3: TGTGCCAGCAGTTTTTGGACTAGCGGGAGGTACAATGAGCAGTTCTTC. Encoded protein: CASSFWTSGRYNEQFF.

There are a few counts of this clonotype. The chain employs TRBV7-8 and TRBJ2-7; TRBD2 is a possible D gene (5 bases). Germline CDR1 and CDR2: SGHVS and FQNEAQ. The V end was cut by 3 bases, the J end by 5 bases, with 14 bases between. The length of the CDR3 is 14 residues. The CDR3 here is CASSLNRGNDEQYF. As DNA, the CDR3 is TGTGCCAGCAGCTTGAACCGAGGGAACGACGAGCAGTACTTC.

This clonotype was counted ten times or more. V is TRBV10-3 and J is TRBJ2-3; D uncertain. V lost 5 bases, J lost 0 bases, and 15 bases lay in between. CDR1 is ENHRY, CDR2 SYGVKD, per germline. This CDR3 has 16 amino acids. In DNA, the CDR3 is TGTGCCATCAGTCGAGAAGGAGCTCCTAGCACAGATACGCAGTATTTT. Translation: CAISREGAPSTDTQYF.

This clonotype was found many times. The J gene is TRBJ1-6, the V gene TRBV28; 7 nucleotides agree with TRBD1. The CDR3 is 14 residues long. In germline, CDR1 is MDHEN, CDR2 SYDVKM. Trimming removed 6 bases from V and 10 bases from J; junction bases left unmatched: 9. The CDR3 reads CASSPSTGNSPLHF. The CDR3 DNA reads TGTGCCAGCAGCCCCTCGACAGGGAACTCACCCCTCCACTTT.

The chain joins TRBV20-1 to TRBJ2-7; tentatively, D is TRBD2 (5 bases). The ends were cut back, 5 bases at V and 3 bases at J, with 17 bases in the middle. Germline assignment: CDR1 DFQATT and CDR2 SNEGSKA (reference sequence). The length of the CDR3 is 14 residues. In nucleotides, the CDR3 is TGCAGTGCTGCTAGTGCGGGCCAATACTACGAGCAGTACTTC. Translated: CSAASAGQYYEQYF.

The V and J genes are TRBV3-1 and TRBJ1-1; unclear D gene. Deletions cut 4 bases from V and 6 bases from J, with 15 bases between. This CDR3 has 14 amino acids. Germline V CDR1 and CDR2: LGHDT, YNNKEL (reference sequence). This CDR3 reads CASSLWTQRAEAFF. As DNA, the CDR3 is TGTGCCAGCAGCCTTTGGACCCAGCGCGCTGAAGCTTTCTTT.

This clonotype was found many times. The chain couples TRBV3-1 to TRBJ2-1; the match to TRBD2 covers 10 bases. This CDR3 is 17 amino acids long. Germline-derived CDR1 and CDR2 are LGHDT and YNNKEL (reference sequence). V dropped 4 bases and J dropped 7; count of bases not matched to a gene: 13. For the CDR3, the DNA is TGTGCCAGCAGCCGCAAGATGGCTAGCGGGAGAATGAATGAGCAGTTCTTC. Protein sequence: CASSRKMASGRMNEQFF.

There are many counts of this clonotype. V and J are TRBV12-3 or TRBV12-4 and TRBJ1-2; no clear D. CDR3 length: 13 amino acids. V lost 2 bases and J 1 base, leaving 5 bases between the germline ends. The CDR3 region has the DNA TGTGCCAGCAGTTTAATCGATAACTATGGCTACACCTTC. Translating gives CASSLIDNYGYTF.

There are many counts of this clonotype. CDR3 amino acids: CASSSVQATNYGYTF. The CDR3, as DNA: TGTGCCAGCAGTTCCGTACAGGCTACTAACTATGGCTACACCTTC. The chain carries TRBV6-2 or TRBV6-3 and TRBJ1-2, with a tentative D call TRBD1 (5 bases). The germline V gene encodes CDR1 MNHEY and CDR2 SVGEGT. V was trimmed by 4 bases and J by 0 bases, leaving 12 bases between them. The CDR3 totals 15 residues.

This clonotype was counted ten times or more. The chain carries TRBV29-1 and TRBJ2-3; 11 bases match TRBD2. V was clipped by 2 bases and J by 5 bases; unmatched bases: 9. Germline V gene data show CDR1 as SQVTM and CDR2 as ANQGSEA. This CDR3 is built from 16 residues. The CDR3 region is CSVESGLSGRGDTQYF. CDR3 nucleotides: TGCAGCGTTGAAAGTGGCCTTAGCGGGAGGGGAGATACGCAGTATTTT.

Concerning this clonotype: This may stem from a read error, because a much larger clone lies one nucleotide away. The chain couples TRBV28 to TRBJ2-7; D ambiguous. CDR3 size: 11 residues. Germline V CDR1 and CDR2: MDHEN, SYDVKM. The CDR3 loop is CASSTYYERYF. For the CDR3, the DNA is TGTGCCAGCAGCACCTACTACGAGCGGTACTTC.

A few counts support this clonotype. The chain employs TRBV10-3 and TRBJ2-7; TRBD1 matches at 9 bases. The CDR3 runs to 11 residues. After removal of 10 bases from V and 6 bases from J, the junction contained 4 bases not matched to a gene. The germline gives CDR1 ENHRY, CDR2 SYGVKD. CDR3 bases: TGTGCCAGTACGGACAGGGGCGAGCAGTACTTC. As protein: CASTDRGEQYF.

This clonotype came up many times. The CDR3 spells CASSPDGVGTEAFF. As DNA, the CDR3 is TGTGCCAGCTCCCCAGACGGGGTTGGCACTGAAGCTTTCTTT. This chain links TRBV18 with TRBJ1-1; D remains ambiguous. CDR1 and CDR2 from the germline V gene are KGHSH and LQKENI. The CDR3 extends over 14 amino acids. V was cut by 6 bases and J by 4 bases, with 15 bases left in between.